The 4 T cell receptor beta chains below come from one sample, sequenced in a study of T cell responses to AZD1222 COVID-19 vaccine. Assay: immunoSEQ multiplex PCR; the TCRdb copy retains only in-frame clones and omits some. The sample shows more than 95,000 clones, roughly nine tenths of them seen only once. The material was peripheral blood, obtained on day 0 of AZD1222 vaccination. All receptors derive from an adult in good health.

CDR3 amino acids: CASSLVGQTYEQYF. The CDR3 bases are TGTGCCAGCAGTTTAGTGGGTCAAACCTACGAGCAGTACTTC. The chain recombines TRBV28 with TRBJ2-7, with no clear D. CDR3 length: 14 amino acids. Trimming stripped 2 bases from V and 2 bases from J, with 10 bases between. The germline V gene has CDR1 MDHEN and CDR2 SYDVKM.

The CDR3 DNA follows: TGTGCCAGCAGCTTGAAGGGACAGGGAGTGGATACGCAGTATTTT. It encodes CASSLKGQGVDTQYF. The rearrangement uses TRBV5-4 and TRBJ2-3, with 9 nucleotides matching TRBD1. V lost 1 base, J lost 6 bases, and 6 bases stayed unmatched. Germline CDR1 is SGHNT and CDR2 is YYREEE (reference sequence). There are 15 residues in the CDR3.

This clone was counted a few times. With a much larger clone just one base away, this may be a read error. This sample includes further DNA sequences coding for the same CDR3. J is TRBJ2-2 and V is TRBV9; D may be TRBD1 or TRBD2 (5 bases each). The germline V and J ends were trimmed by 0 bases and 5 bases, with 8 bases remaining between them. Per the germline V gene, CDR1 is SGDLS and CDR2 is YYNGEE. CDR3 length: 14 residues. CDR3 bases: TGTGCCAGCAGCGTAGGGGGCGGGACCGGGGAGCTGTTTTTT. Translating it yields CASSVGGGTGELFF. Filled out from reference TRBV9 and TRBJ2-2, the complete variable domain reads DSGVTQTPKHLITATGQRVTLRCSPRSGDLSVYWYQQSLDQGLQFLIQYYNGEERAKGNILERFSAQQFPDLHSELNLSSLELGDSALYFCASSVGGGTGELFFGEGSRLTVL.

The chain carries TRBV25-1 and TRBJ2-1, with D perhaps matching TRBD2 (7 bases). V lost 4 bases to trimming and J lost 4 bases, with 17 bases between them. The CDR3 totals 16 residues. In germline, CDR1 is MGHDK, CDR2 SYGVNS. The CDR3 is CASSGVGGGGYNEQFF. In nucleotides, the CDR3 is TGTGCCAGCAGTGGCGTGGGAGGGGGAGGTTACAATGAGCAGTTCTTC.